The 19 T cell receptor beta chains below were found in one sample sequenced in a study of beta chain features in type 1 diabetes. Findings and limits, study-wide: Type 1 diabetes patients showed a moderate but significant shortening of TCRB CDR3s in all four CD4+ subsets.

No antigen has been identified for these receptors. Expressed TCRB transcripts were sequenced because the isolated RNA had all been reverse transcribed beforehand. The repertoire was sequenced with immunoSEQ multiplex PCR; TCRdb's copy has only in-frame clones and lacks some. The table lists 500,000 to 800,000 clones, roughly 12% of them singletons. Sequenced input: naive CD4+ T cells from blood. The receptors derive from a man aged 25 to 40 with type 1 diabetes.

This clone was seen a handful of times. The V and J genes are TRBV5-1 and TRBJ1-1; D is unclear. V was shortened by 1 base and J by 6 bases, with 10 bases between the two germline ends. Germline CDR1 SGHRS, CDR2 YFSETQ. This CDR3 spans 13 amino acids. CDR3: CASSLPGASEAFF. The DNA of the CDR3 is TGCGCCAGCAGCTTGCCTGGCGCGTCTGAAGCTTTCTTT.

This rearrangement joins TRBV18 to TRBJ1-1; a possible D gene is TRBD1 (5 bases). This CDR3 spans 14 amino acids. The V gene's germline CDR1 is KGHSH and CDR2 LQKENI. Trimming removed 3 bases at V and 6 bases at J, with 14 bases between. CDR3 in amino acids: CASSPRDGTPEAFF. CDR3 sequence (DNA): TGTGCCAGCTCACCCCGGGACGGAACTCCTGAAGCTTTCTTT.

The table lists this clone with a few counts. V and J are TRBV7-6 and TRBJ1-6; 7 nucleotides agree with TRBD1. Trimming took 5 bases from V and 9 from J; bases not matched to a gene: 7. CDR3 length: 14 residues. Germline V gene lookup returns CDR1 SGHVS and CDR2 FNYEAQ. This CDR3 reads CASSLMEGASPLHF. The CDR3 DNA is TGTGCCAGCAGCCTTATGGAGGGGGCTTCACCCCTCCACTTT.

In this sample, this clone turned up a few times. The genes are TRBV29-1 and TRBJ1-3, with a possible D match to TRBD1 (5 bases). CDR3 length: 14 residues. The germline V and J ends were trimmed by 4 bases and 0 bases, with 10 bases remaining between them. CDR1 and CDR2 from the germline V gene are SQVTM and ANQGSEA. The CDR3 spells CSVVPGASGNTIYF. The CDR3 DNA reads TGCAGCGTTGTACCCGGGGCCTCTGGAAACACCATATATTTT.

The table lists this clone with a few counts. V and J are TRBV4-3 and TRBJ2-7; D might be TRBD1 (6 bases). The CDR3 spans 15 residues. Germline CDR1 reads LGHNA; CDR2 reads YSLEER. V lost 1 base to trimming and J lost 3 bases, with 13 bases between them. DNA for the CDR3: TGCGCCAGCAGCCAAGGGGGGCAGGCGCTCTACGAGCAGTACTTC. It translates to CASSQGGQALYEQYF.

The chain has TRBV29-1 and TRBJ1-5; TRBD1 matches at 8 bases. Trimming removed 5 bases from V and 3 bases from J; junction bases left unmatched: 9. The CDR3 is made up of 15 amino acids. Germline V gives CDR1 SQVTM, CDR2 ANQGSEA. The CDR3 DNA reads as TGCAGCGTTTCCCTAGGGACAGGTTACAATCAGCCCCAGCATTTT. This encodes CSVSLGTGYNQPQHF.

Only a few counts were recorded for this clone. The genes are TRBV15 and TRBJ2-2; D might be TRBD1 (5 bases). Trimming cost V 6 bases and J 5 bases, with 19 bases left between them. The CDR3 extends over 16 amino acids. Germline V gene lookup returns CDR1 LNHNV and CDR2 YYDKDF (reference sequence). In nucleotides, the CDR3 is TGTGCCACCAGAACAAGGACCTTCAGGGAAACCGGGGAGCTGTTTTTT. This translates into CATRTRTFRETGELFF.

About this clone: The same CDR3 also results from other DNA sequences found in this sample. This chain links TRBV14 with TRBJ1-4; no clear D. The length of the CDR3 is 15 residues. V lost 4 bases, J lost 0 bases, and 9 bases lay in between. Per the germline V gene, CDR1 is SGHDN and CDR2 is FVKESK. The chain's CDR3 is CASSPSSATNEKLFF. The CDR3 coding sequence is TGTGCCAGCAGCCCCTCCAGTGCAACTAATGAAAAACTGTTTTTT.

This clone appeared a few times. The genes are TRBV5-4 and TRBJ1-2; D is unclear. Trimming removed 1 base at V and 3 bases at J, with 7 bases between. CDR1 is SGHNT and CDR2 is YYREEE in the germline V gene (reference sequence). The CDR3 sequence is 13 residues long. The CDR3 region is CASSLKVDYGYTF. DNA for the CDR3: TGTGCCAGCAGCTTGAAGGTGGACTATGGCTACACCTTC.

The DNA of the CDR3 is TGTGCCAGCAGCTTAGGAGGAATTGGGACCGGGGAGCTGTTTTTT. Amino acid sequence: CASSLGGIGTGELFF. The chain joins TRBV7-9 to TRBJ2-2; D is uncertain. V was clipped by 1 base and J by 5 bases, with 11 bases between them. CDR1 SEHNR and CDR2 FQNEAQ come from the germline V gene (reference sequence). The CDR3 extends over 15 amino acids.

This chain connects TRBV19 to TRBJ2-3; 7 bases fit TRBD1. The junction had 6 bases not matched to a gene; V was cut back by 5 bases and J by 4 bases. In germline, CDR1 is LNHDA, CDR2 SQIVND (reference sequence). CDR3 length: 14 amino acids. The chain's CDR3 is CASSDRVPADTQYF. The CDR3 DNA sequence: TGTGCCAGTAGTGACAGGGTTCCCGCAGATACGCAGTATTTT.

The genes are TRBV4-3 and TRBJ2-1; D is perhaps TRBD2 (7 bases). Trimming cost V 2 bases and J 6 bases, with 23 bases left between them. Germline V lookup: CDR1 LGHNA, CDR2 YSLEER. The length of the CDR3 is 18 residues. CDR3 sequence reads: CASSQIGGSGGDPNEQFF. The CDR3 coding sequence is TGCGCCAGCAGCCAAATCGGGGGCAGTGGGGGGGACCCCAATGAGCAGTTCTTC.

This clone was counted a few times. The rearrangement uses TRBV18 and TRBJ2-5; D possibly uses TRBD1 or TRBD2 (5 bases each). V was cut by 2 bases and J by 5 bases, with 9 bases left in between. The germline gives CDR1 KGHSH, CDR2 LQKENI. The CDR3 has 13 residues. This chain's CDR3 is CASSPGRDETQYF. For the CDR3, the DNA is TGTGCCAGCTCACCAGGCAGGGACGAGACCCAGTACTTC.

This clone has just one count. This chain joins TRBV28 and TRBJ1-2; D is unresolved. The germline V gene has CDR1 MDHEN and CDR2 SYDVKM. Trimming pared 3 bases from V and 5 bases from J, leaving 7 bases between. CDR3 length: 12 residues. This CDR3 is CASSFLIYGYTF. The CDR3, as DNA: TGTGCCAGCAGTTTTCTCATTTATGGCTACACCTTC.

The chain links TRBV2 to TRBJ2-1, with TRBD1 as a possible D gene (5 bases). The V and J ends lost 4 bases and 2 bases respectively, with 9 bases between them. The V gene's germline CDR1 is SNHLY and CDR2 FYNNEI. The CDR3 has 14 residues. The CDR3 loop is CASSVKGAYNEQFF. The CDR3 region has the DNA TGTGCCAGCAGTGTAAAAGGGGCCTACAATGAGCAGTTCTTC.

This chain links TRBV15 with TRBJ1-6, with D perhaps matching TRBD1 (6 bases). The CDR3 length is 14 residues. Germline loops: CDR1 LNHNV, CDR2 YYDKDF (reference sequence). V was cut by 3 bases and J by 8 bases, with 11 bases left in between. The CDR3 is CATSSRGLDSPLHF. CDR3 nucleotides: TGTGCCACCAGCAGCAGGGGCTTGGATTCACCCCTCCACTTT.

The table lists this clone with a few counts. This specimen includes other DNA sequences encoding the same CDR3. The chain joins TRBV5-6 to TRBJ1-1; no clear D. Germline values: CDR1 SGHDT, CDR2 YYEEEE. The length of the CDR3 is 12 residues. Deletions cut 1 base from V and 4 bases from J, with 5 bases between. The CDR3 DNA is TGTGCCAGCAGCTTGTATAGCACTGAAGCTTTCTTT. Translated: CASSLYSTEAFF.

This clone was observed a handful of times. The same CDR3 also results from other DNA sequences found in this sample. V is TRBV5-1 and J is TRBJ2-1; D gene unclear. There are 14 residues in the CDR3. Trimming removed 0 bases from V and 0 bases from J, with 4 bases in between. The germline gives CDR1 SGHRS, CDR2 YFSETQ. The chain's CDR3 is CASSLGSSYNEQFF. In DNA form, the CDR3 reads TGCGCCAGCAGCTTGGGGAGCTCCTACAATGAGCAGTTCTTC. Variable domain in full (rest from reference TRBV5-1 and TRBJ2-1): KAGVTQTPRYLIKTRGQQVTLSCSPISGHRSVSWYQQTPGQGLQFLFEYFSETQRNKGNFPGRFSGRQFSNSRSEMNVSTLELGDSALYLCASSLGSSYNEQFFGPGTRLTVL.

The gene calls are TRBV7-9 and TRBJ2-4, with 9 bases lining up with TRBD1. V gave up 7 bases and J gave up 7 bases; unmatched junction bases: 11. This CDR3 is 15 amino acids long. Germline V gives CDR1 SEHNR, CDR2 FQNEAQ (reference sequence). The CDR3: CASTPMLGQGNIQYF. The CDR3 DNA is TGTGCCAGCACCCCTATGTTAGGACAGGGGAACATTCAGTACTTC. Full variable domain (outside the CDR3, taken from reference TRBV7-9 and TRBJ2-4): DTGVSQNPRHKITKRGQNVTFRCDPISEHNRLYWYRQTLGQGPEFLTYFQNEAQLEKSRLLSDRFSAERPKGSFSTLEIQRTEQGDSAMYLCASTPMLGQGNIQYFGAGTRLSVL.